The 14 T cell receptor beta chains presented below share a single source sample, sequenced in a study of quantifying T cell responses using KT2 cells. Study-wide context: TCR alpha and beta constant-region primers primed reverse transcription of RNA.

The cDNA 3' end received a ligated oligonucleotide with a UMI. First-round PCR used roughly 4 cycles and beta primers RC1.1 and RC1.2 covering TRBC1 and TRBC2. One entry per CDR3 protein, called by TCRdb with MiXCR from the UMI-ligation and nested PCR reads. Here the sample spans around 50,000 distinct CDR3 sequences, approximately 10% being singletons. The sample comprised PBMCs spiked with cells of the T cell clone KT2. Source of these receptors: a human donor.

This clonotype was picked up a small number of times. V gene TRBV7-9 combines with J gene TRBJ2-1; D might be TRBD1 or TRBD2, each matching 6 bases. The CDR3 has 13 amino acids. V lost 2 bases and J lost 9, with 11 bases in between. Germline V gives CDR1 SEHNR, CDR2 FQNEAQ (reference sequence). The CDR3 nucleotides read TGTGCCAGCAGCTTAACACAGGGAGGTGAGCAGTTCTTC. It yields the protein CASSLTQGGEQFF.

CDR3 residues: CASSQGPTSSVDTQYF. CDR3 in DNA: TGCGCCAGCAGCCAAGGACCGACGAGTAGCGTAGATACGCAGTATTTT. The rearrangement uses TRBV4-3 and TRBJ2-3; D possibly corresponds to TRBD2 (5 bases). Germline CDR1 and CDR2: LGHNA and YSLEER. CDR3 length equals 16 residues. Trimming took 1 base from V and 5 from J, leaving 16 bases between them.

This clonotype came up a few times. The rearrangement joins TRBV30 to TRBJ1-2; D may be TRBD1 (5 bases). V shed 2 bases and J shed 13 bases, with 20 bases lying between them. Germline V gives CDR1 GTSNPN, CDR2 SVGIG (reference sequence). The CDR3 spans 13 residues. In nucleotides, the CDR3 is TGTGCCTGGAGTCAAGGGGCAGGACTATTAATCACCTTC. Encoded protein: CAWSQGAGLLITF. The variable domain in full, with the rest retrieved from reference TRBV30 and TRBJ1-2, is SQTIHQWPATLVQPVGSPLSLECTVEGTSNPNLYWYRQAAGRGLQLLFYSVGIGQISSEVPQNLSASRPQDRQFILSSKKLLLSDSGFYLCAWSQGAGLLITFGSGTRLTVV.

This clonotype was counted only a few times. This rearrangement joins TRBV15 to TRBJ2-1; 10 nucleotides agree with TRBD2. With V trimmed by 2 bases and J by 7 bases, 5 bases remained unmatched. Germline V gene data show CDR1 as LNHNV and CDR2 as YYDKDF (reference sequence). This CDR3 region has 15 residues. The CDR3 here is CATSRSLAGVNEQFF. The CDR3 DNA reads TGTGCCACCAGCAGAAGTCTAGCGGGAGTAAATGAGCAGTTCTTC.

This clonotype was seen at least ten times. This rearrangement joins TRBV29-1 to TRBJ2-5; 8 bases line up with TRBD1. The V gene's germline CDR1 is SQVTM and CDR2 ANQGSEA. J was trimmed by 4 bases and V by 1 base; bases with no gene match: 11. This CDR3 is 16 amino acids long. CDR3 sequence reads: CSVEGEARTGRETQYF. CDR3 DNA sequence: TGCAGCGTTGAAGGGGAGGCTCGGACAGGGAGAGAGACCCAGTACTTC.

This clonotype was seen ten or more times. The rearrangement uses TRBV6-2 or TRBV6-3 and TRBJ2-7; 9 nucleotides align to TRBD2. The J segment lost 6 bases and the V segment lost 8 bases, leaving 5 bases of the junction unmatched. The CDR3 contains 12 residues. CDR1 is MNHEY and CDR2 is SVGEGT in the germline V gene. CDR3 coding DNA: TGTGCCAGCGGAGCGGGAGGCAGCGAGCAGTACTTC. Translation: CASGAGGSEQYF.

Only one count was recorded for this clonotype. V is TRBV20-1 and J is TRBJ2-3, with TRBD2 identical over 7 bases. Germline CDR1 reads DFQATT; CDR2 reads SNEGSKA (reference sequence). V shed 5 bases and J 4 bases; nucleotides not matched to a gene: 9. The length of the CDR3 is 14 residues. The CDR3 loop is CSADGTTSSDTQYF. The CDR3 coding sequence is TGCAGTGCTGACGGGACTACATCATCAGATACGCAGTATTTT.

V and J are TRBV15 and TRBJ2-5; D is undetermined. V dropped 2 bases and J dropped 1 base, with 17 bases sitting between them. Germline CDR1 and CDR2: LNHNV and YYDKDF (reference sequence). This CDR3 has 17 amino acids. The CDR3: CATSRYSSVGGQETQYF. The CDR3, as DNA: TGTGCCACCAGCAGATATAGCAGCGTTGGCGGCCAAGAGACCCAGTACTTC. Full variable domain (outside the CDR3, taken from reference TRBV15 and TRBJ2-5): DAMVIQNPRYQVTQFGKPVTLSCSQTLNHNVMYWYQQKSSQAPKLLFHYYDKDFNNEADTPDNFQSRRPNTSFCFLDIRSPGLGDTAMYLCATSRYSSVGGQETQYFGPGTRLLVL.

This chain connects TRBV7-9 to TRBJ2-3; 9 bases line up with TRBD2. The junction had 4 bases not matched to a gene; V was cut back by 8 bases and J by 1 base. CDR3 length: 14 residues. The germline V gene encodes CDR1 SEHNR and CDR2 FQNEAQ (reference sequence). CDR3 loop: CASRRTSGTDTQYF. In DNA, the CDR3 is TGTGCCAGCCGGAGGACTAGCGGCACAGATACGCAGTATTTT.

This clonotype was detected only a few times. V usage is TRBV12-3 or TRBV12-4 and J usage is TRBJ1-5; 7 nucleotides line up with TRBD1. The V and J ends lost 5 bases and 0 bases, in that order; junction bases with no gene match: 10. The CDR3 extends over 17 amino acids. The CDR3, as DNA: TGTGCCAGCAGTCCGAGGGGACAGCCGTATAGCAATCAGCCCCAGCATTTT. This encodes CASSPRGQPYSNQPQHF.

This clonotype was observed a few times. This chain links TRBV27 with TRBJ2-7; the match to TRBD2 covers 7 bases. J was trimmed by 0 bases and V by 5 bases; bases with no gene match: 7. The germline CDR1 and CDR2 sequences are MNHEY and SMNVEV (reference sequence). The CDR3 runs to 15 residues. The CDR3 DNA reads as TGTGCCAGCAGTCAAGACGGGAGGAGCTCCTACGAGCAGTACTTC. Its protein product is CASSQDGRSSYEQYF.

This clonotype was seen a few times. The CDR3 nucleotides are TGCGCCAGCAGCCAAGATAGGCAGGGGGTCGTGGATACGCAGTATTTT. Translating it yields CASSQDRQGVVDTQYF. This chain joins TRBV4-3 and TRBJ2-3; 7 positions match TRBD1. V lost 0 bases and J lost 6; bases outside the gene matches: 9. The CDR3 has 16 amino acids. Germline CDR1 is LGHNA and CDR2 is YSLEER.

This clonotype was seen many times. V and J are TRBV5-1 and TRBJ2-5; 8 bases map to TRBD2. From germline, CDR1 is SGHRS and CDR2 YFSETQ. CDR3 size: 14 residues. The J segment lost 1 base and the V segment lost 1 base, leaving 0 bases of the junction unmatched. CDR3 amino acids: CASSLTSGQETQYF. The CDR3 DNA follows: TGCGCCAGCAGCTTGACTAGCGGCCAAGAGACCCAGTACTTC.

The chain combines TRBV5-4 with TRBJ2-3; TRBD2 is a possible D gene (5 bases). V was pared by 2 bases and J by 2 bases, with 9 bases between. Per the germline V gene, CDR1 is SGHNT and CDR2 is YYREEE (reference sequence). The CDR3 has 14 residues. CDR3 sequence (DNA): TGTGCCAGCAGCTTTGGAGGACTCACAGATACGCAGTATTTT. Translation: CASSFGGLTDTQYF.